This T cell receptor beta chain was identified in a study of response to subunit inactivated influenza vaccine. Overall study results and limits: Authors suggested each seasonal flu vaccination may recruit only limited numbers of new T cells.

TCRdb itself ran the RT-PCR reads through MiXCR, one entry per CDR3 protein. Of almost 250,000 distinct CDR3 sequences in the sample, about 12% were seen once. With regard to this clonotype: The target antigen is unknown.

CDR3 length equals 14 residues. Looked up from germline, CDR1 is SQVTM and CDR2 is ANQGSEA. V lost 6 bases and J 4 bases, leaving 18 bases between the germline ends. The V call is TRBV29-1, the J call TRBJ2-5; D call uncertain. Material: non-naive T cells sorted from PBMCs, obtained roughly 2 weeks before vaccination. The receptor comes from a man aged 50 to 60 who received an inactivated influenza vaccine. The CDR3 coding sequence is TGCAGCGTCCAAACCCCCAGGTTGGGAGAGACCCAGTACTTC. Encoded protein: CSVQTPRLGETQYF. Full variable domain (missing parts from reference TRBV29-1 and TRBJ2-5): SAVISQKPSRDICQRGTSLTIQCQVDSQVTMMFWYRQQPGQSLTLIATANQGSEATYESGFVIDKFPISRPNLTFSTLTVSNMSPEDSSIYLCSVQTPRLGETQYFGPGTRLLVL.